Each of the 28 T cell receptor beta chains below was sequenced from the same sample in a study of T cell responses to AZD1222 COVID-19 vaccine. Sequenced by immunoSEQ multiplex PCR; TCRdb stores in-frame clones only, minus some. The sample carries more than 120,000 clones, around 90% recorded once. The source was peripheral blood, collected 28 days after the second dose of the MenACWY control vaccine. These receptors were collected from an adult who received the MenACWY meningococcal vaccine as a control.

The chain has TRBV24-1 and TRBJ2-1, with D perhaps matching TRBD1 or TRBD2 (6 bases each). The CDR3 is 15 residues long. The V end was cut by 1 base, the J end by 13 bases, with 19 bases between. Germline V lookup: CDR1 KGHDR, CDR2 SFDVKD. The CDR3 DNA follows: TGTGCCACCAGTGATTTCGGAGGGGGAGGAGTTGAACAGTTCTTC. It codes for CATSDFGGGGVEQFF.

This chain joins TRBV5-4 and TRBJ2-2; D uncertain. Germline V lookup: CDR1 SGHNT, CDR2 YYREEE (reference sequence). Trimming cost V 3 bases and J 2 bases, with 2 bases left between them. This CDR3 has 12 amino acids. CDR3 sequence reads: CASSSNTGELFF. The CDR3 DNA reads TGTGCCAGCAGCTCTAACACCGGGGAGCTGTTTTTT.

The rearrangement joins TRBV11-3 to TRBJ1-2; a weak D match, TRBD1 (6 bases). CDR1 is SGHNT and CDR2 is YENEEA in the germline V gene. This CDR3 is built from 14 residues. V lost 4 bases and J 8 bases, leaving 17 bases between the germline ends. The CDR3 nucleotides are TGTGCCAGCAGCTCAGACAGGCCCACGGGGGGCTACACCTTC. It is translated as CASSSDRPTGGYTF.

This sequence joins TRBV7-2 and TRBJ1-6; D is undetermined. The CDR3 runs to 14 residues. Germline CDR1 SGHTA, CDR2 FQGNSA. V lost 5 bases to trimming and J lost 7 bases, with 12 bases between them. The CDR3 DNA reads TGTGCCAGCAGCCGCCGACTGGGAAATTCACCCCTCCACTTT. Protein: CASSRRLGNSPLHF.

The chain carries TRBV6-2 or TRBV6-3 and TRBJ2-2, with 10 positions matching TRBD2. J gave up 0 bases and V 6 bases, and 4 bases lay outside the gene matches. The length of the CDR3 is 16 residues. The germline V gene encodes CDR1 MNHEY and CDR2 SVGEGT. CDR3 amino acids: CASSGLAAANTGELFF. In DNA, the CDR3 is TGTGCCAGCAGCGGACTAGCGGCAGCGAACACCGGGGAGCTGTTTTTT.

The J gene is TRBJ2-1, the V gene TRBV30; TRBD2 matches 12 bases. In germline, CDR1 is GTSNPN, CDR2 SVGIG (reference sequence). The CDR3 sequence is 14 residues long. V lost 5 bases, J lost 1 base, and 0 bases stayed unmatched. CDR3 sequence reads: CAWGTSGSYNEQFF. CDR3 DNA: TGTGCCTGGGGGACTAGCGGGTCCTACAATGAGCAGTTCTTC.

This sequence joins TRBV7-9 and TRBJ1-6; D is ambiguous. The CDR3 loop spans 14 amino acids. V lost 6 bases, J lost 4 bases, and 10 bases lay in between. Germline CDR1 reads SEHNR; CDR2 reads FQNEAQ (reference sequence). In nucleotides, the CDR3 is TGTGCCAGCAGTCCATCCAGTTATAATTCACCCCTCCACTTT. Amino acid sequence: CASSPSSYNSPLHF. The full variable domain, completed using reference TRBV7-9 and TRBJ1-6, is DTGVSQNPRHKITKRGQNVTFRCDPISEHNRLYWYRQTLGQGPEFLTYFQNEAQLEKSRLLSDRFSAERPKGSFSTLEIQRTEQGDSAMYLCASSPSSYNSPLHFGNGTRLTVT.

The rearrangement joins TRBV5-4 to TRBJ2-7; 10 bases match TRBD1. This CDR3 has 15 amino acids. Unmatched junction bases numbered 5, after V lost 3 bases and J lost 2 bases. Looked up from germline, CDR1 is SGHNT and CDR2 is YYREEE (reference sequence). CDR3: CASSSRQGATYEQYF. In DNA form, the CDR3 reads TGTGCCAGCAGCTCCCGACAGGGGGCCACCTACGAGCAGTACTTC. Combining the CDR3 with reference TRBV5-4 and TRBJ2-7 gives the whole variable domain ETGVTQSPTHLIKTRGQQVTLRCSSQSGHNTVSWYQQALGQGPQFIFQYYREEENGRGNFPPRFSGLQFPNYSSELNVNALELDDSALYLCASSSRQGATYEQYFGPGTRLTVT.

This clone has only one observation. The V call is TRBV6-2 or TRBV6-3, the J call TRBJ2-7, with D possibly matching TRBD1 (6 bases). Germline values: CDR1 MNHEY, CDR2 SVGEGT. V was pared by 0 bases and J by 4 bases, with 16 bases between. This CDR3 is built from 16 residues. Here the CDR3 reads CASSYSKVTGLYEQYF. The CDR3 DNA is TGTGCCAGCAGTTACTCGAAGGTCACAGGGTTGTACGAGCAGTACTTC.

The V and J genes are TRBV7-9 and TRBJ2-7; the D is unclear. CDR1 and CDR2 from the germline V gene are SEHNR and FQNEAQ (reference sequence). This CDR3 contains 13 residues. With 5 bases removed from V and 3 bases from J, the gap between germline ends came to 11 bases. CDR3 DNA: TGTGCCAGCAGCCCTGAGGACCTCTACGAGCAGTACTTC. This codes for CASSPEDLYEQYF.

The chain employs TRBV7-2 and TRBJ1-2; weak D call: TRBD1 (6 bases). V dropped 5 bases and J dropped 3 bases, with 13 bases sitting between them. Germline lookup yields CDR1 SGHTA and CDR2 FQGNSA. The CDR3 length is 14 residues. The CDR3 spells CASSTGPGYYGYTF. The CDR3 nucleotides are TGTGCCAGCAGCACAGGGCCGGGGTACTATGGCTACACCTTC. The whole variable domain, remainder taken from reference TRBV7-2 and TRBJ1-2, is GAGVSQSPSNKVTEKGKDVELRCDPISGHTALYWYRQSLGQGLEFLIYFQGNSAPDKSGLPSDRFSAERTGGSVSTLTIQRTQQEDSAVYLCASSTGPGYYGYTFGSGTRLTVV.

This chain connects TRBV6-2 or TRBV6-3 to TRBJ1-4; D is uncertain. The CDR3 covers 18 residues. V was cut by 0 bases and J by 6 bases, with 20 bases left in between. CDR1 is MNHEY, CDR2 SVGEGT, per germline. The CDR3 protein is CASSYSMIVFRMDEKLFF. In DNA form, the CDR3 reads TGTGCCAGCAGTTACTCGATGATCGTATTTAGGATGGATGAAAAACTGTTTTTT.

This rearrangement joins TRBV6-2 or TRBV6-3 to TRBJ2-7, with D unresolved. This CDR3 spans 13 amino acids. V was shortened by 4 bases and J by 11 bases, with 18 bases between the two germline ends. The germline CDR1 and CDR2 sequences are MNHEY and SVGEGT. CDR3 DNA sequence: TGTGCCAGCAGTTCCGCGCCTCTTTTTCGAGAGTACTTC. Encoded protein: CASSSAPLFREYF.

V usage is TRBV15 and J usage is TRBJ1-1; D remains unclear. This CDR3 is 13 amino acids long. V gave up 0 bases and J gave up 4 bases, with 6 bases separating them. From germline, CDR1 is LNHNV and CDR2 YYDKDF (reference sequence). The DNA for the CDR3 is TGTGCCACCAGCAGAGAGGGATCCACTGAAGCTTTCTTT. It is translated as CATSREGSTEAFF.

In its sample, this clone was seen once. The rearrangement uses TRBV2 and TRBJ2-2; 8 bases map to TRBD1. The germline gives CDR1 SNHLY, CDR2 FYNNEI. The CDR3 has 13 residues. The V and J ends lost 5 bases and 6 bases, in that order; junction bases with no gene match: 2. The CDR3 DNA follows: TGTGCCAGCAGTCGACAGGGGTCCGGGGAGCTGTTTTTT. Its protein is CASSRQGSGELFF.

The chain carries TRBV4-3 and TRBJ1-2; no clear D gene. V lost 2 bases and J lost 8, with 18 bases in between. Germline CDR1 reads LGHNA; CDR2 reads YSLEER. The CDR3 has 15 residues. The CDR3, as DNA: TGCGCCAGCAGCCAAATATTGGTAGGTCAGGAGGGCTACACCTTC. Its translation is CASSQILVGQEGYTF.

This clone was seen more than once but under ten times. The rearrangement links TRBV3-1 (or the pseudogene TRBV3-2) to TRBJ1-6; a weak D match, TRBD1 (6 bases). CDR3 size: 15 residues. Trimming pared 0 bases from V and 6 bases from J, leaving 9 bases between. The germline V gene encodes CDR1 LGHDT and CDR2 YNNKEL (reference sequence). CDR3 sequence reads: CASSQERTANSPLHF. The CDR3 region has the DNA TGTGCCAGCAGCCAAGAGAGGACAGCTAATTCACCCCTCCACTTT.

This sequence joins TRBV4-2 and TRBJ1-2; D remains unclear. CDR1 and CDR2 (germline): LGHNA, YNFKEQ. The CDR3 runs to 16 residues. V was shortened by 1 base and J by 0 bases, with 12 bases between the two germline ends. CDR3 coding DNA: TGTGCCAGCAGCCAAGGGGCCGCCGATTCTAACTATGGCTACACCTTC. Protein sequence: CASSQGAADSNYGYTF.

The chain combines TRBV2 with TRBJ1-5; no reliable D call. The CDR3 runs 14 residues. In germline, CDR1 is SNHLY, CDR2 FYNNEI. With 6 bases removed from V and 0 bases from J, the gap between germline ends came to 9 bases. The CDR3 loop reads CASRAGLSNQPQHF. The DNA for the CDR3 is TGTGCCAGCAGGGCTGGTCTTAGCAATCAGCCCCAGCATTTT.

J is TRBJ1-5 and V is TRBV5-5, with D possibly matching TRBD1 (5 bases). The CDR3 consists of 13 residues. Per germline, CDR1 SGHKS and CDR2 YYEKEE (reference sequence). Between the trimmed V and J ends, which lost 4 bases and 9 bases, there was a span of 14 bases. For the CDR3, the DNA is TGTGCCAGCAGCCTAGGGACGGCTCCGCCCCAGCATTTT. It yields the protein CASSLGTAPPQHF.

The gene calls are TRBV4-2 and TRBJ2-3; 9 nucleotides line up with TRBD2. The CDR3 runs 17 residues. V lost 3 bases to trimming and J lost 3 bases; unmatched junction nucleotides: 10. In germline, CDR1 is LGHNA, CDR2 YNFKEQ. The CDR3 region is CASSQAGGPLVTDTQYF. The CDR3 DNA follows: TGTGCCAGCAGCCAGGCGGGAGGGCCCCTTGTGACAGATACGCAGTATTTT.

This chain joins TRBV28 and TRBJ2-3; the D gene is possibly TRBD1 (5 bases). Germline V lookup: CDR1 MDHEN, CDR2 SYDVKM. Trimming left V 3 bases short and J 9 bases short, with 10 bases between. This CDR3 spans 12 amino acids. The CDR3 DNA sequence: TGTGCCAGCAGTTTTCAGGGTCAGACGCAGTATTTT. Its translation: CASSFQGQTQYF.

The chain links TRBV6-2 or TRBV6-3 to TRBJ1-5, with TRBD1 matching over 8 bases. Germline V gives CDR1 MNHEY, CDR2 SVGEGT. The J segment lost 0 bases and the V segment lost 2 bases, leaving 15 bases of the junction unmatched. This CDR3 is 20 amino acids long. CDR3 amino acids: CASSYPEGRGRSNSNQPQHF. CDR3 DNA sequence: TGTGCCAGCAGTTACCCCGAAGGCAGGGGGCGATCAAATAGCAATCAGCCCCAGCATTTT.

The J gene is TRBJ1-1, the V gene TRBV6-5; a possible D gene is TRBD1 (6 bases). CDR3 size: 13 residues. Trimming took off 7 bases at V and 5 bases at J, with 14 bases between the two ends. Germline V gives CDR1 MNHEY, CDR2 SVGAGI. CDR3 DNA: TGTGCCAGCAATCCAACAGGGATAACTGAAGCTTTCTTT. Protein: CASNPTGITEAFF.

The chain links TRBV29-1 to TRBJ2-1, with TRBD1 as a possible D gene (7 bases). Germline V gives CDR1 SQVTM, CDR2 ANQGSEA. V was pared by 0 bases and J by 3 bases, with 27 bases between. The CDR3 has 20 residues. The CDR3 reads CSVEDLGQGDGTLNYNEQFF. CDR3 bases: TGCAGCGTTGAAGATTTGGGCCAGGGGGACGGGACTTTAAACTACAATGAGCAGTTCTTC.

The chain is built from TRBV29-1 and TRBJ2-5, with 11 bases lining up with TRBD2. Trimming cost V 5 bases and J 7 bases; bases outside gene matches: 9. The CDR3 extends over 14 amino acids. Germline V gene lookup returns CDR1 SQVTM and CDR2 ANQGSEA. The CDR3 is CSVTTSGTLGTQYF. The CDR3 nucleotides read TGCAGCGTTACGACTAGCGGGACTCTCGGGACCCAGTACTTC.

This chain connects TRBV25-1 to TRBJ2-5, with 10 bases that match TRBD2. This CDR3 region has 17 residues. Germline V gene lookup returns CDR1 MGHDK and CDR2 SYGVNS. With V trimmed by 5 bases and J by 4 bases, 13 bases remained unmatched. Here the CDR3 reads CASSLTHSAGGGETQYF. Here the CDR3 DNA reads TGTGCCAGCAGTCTCACCCACTCAGCGGGAGGGGGAGAGACCCAGTACTTC.

The chain recombines TRBV5-6 with TRBJ2-7; D unresolved. Germline V CDR1 and CDR2: SGHDT, YYEEEE. The V end was cut by 5 bases, the J end by 0 bases, with 9 bases between. The CDR3 is 13 residues long. The CDR3 loop is CASSVGTSYEQYF. DNA of the CDR3: TGTGCCAGCAGTGTTGGTACCTCCTACGAGCAGTACTTC.